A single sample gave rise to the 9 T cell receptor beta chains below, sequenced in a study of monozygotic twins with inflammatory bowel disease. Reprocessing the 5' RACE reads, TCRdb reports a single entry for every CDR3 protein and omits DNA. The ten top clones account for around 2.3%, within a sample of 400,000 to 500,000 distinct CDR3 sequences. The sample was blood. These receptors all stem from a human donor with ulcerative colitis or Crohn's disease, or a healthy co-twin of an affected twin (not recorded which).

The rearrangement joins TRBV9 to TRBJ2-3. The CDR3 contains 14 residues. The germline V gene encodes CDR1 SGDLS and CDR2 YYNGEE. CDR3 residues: CASSVAEPEDTQYF.

CDR3 amino acids: CASSQTDRVYQPQHF. The rearrangement uses TRBV4-1 and TRBJ1-5; the TCRdb D gene call, TRBD1, has no DNA to confirm it. This CDR3 has 15 amino acids. CDR1 and CDR2 (germline): MGHRA, YSYEKL.

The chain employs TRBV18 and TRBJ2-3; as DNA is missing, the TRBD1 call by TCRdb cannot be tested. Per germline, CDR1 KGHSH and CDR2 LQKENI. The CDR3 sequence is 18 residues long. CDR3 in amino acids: CASSQSYRTGQGSDTQYF.

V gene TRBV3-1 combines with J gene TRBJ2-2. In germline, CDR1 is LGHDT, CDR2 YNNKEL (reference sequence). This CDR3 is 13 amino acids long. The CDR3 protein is CASSQVSTGELFF.

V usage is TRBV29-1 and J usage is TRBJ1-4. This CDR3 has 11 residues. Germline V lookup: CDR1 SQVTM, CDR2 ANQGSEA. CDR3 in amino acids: CSERVGEKLFF.

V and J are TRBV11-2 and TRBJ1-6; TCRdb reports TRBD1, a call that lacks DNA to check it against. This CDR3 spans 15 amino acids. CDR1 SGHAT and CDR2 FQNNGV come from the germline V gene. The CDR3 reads CASSLTPGLSSPLHF.

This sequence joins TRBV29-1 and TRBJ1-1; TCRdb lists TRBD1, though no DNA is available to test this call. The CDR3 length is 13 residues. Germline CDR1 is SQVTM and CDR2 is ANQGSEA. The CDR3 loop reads CSVGGRLNTEAFF. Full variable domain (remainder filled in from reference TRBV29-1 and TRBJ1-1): SAVISQKPSRDICQRGTSLTIQCQVDSQVTMMFWYRQQPGQSLTLIATANQGSEATYESGFVIDKFPISRPNLTFSTLTVSNMSPEDSSIYLCSVGGRLNTEAFFGQGTRLTVV.

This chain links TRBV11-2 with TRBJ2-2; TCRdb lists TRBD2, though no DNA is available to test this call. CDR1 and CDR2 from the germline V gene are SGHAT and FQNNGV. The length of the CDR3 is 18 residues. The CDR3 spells CASSKAPSGRAYPGELFF.

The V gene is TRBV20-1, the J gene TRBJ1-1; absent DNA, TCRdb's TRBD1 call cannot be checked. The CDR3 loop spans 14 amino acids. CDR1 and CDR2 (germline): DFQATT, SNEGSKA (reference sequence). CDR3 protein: CSAKAGARGTEAFF.